The clone carrying this T cell receptor beta chain was detected a few times. This sample is part of a study of T-cell memory formation after mild COVID-19. Germline CDR1 ENHRY, CDR2 SYGVKD. Trimming left V 3 bases short and J 3 bases short, with 12 bases between. This CDR3 has 15 amino acids. TCRdb independently ran MiXCR on the 5' RACE reads; one entry per CDR3 protein. The profile shows around 370,000 distinct CDR3 sequences, around a fifth of them singletons. The chain is built from TRBV10-3 and TRBJ1-5; D is ambiguous. The receptor comes from an adult woman who had mild COVID-19 (a few samples of this study predate the infection). Cell type and time point are not known. Specimen: PBMCs or a T cell subset sorted from them (not recorded which). The CDR3 DNA is TGTGCCATCAGTGACGCGCGTCGGCCCAATCAGCCCCAGCATTTT. It specifies CAISDARRPNQPQHF.